These 22 T cell receptor beta chains share one sample of origin, sequenced in a study of blood T cell repertoires in COVID-19. Repertoires were generated with immunoSEQ multiplex PCR, while TCRdb's copy carries only in-frame clones and drops some. The table has roughly 40,000 clones, about 78% seen once; the top ten hold about 9%. Sequenced input: peripheral blood. The receptors stem from a man in his 70s with active or convalescent COVID-19.

The chain has TRBV5-1 and TRBJ2-5, with D perhaps TRBD1 (6 bases). Germline lookup yields CDR1 SGHRS and CDR2 YFSETQ. The CDR3 has 14 amino acids. V lost 2 bases and J lost 5, with 13 bases in between. CDR3 DNA sequence: TGCGCCAGCAGCTTTCCAGGGGCAGGGGAGACCCAGTACTTC. Protein sequence: CASSFPGAGETQYF.

This chain links TRBV24-1 with TRBJ2-1, with 9 positions matching TRBD2. Germline V gene lookup returns CDR1 KGHDR and CDR2 SFDVKD. V was clipped by 7 bases and J by 9 bases; unmatched bases: 12. CDR3 length equals 15 residues. The CDR3 DNA follows: TGTGCCACCAGCGGGGCGCTAGCGGGGTTCGGTGAGCAGTTCTTC. Its translation is CATSGALAGFGEQFF.

This chain connects TRBV4-1 to TRBJ1-6; D is perhaps TRBD1 (5 bases). This CDR3 has 16 amino acids. V lost 1 base and J lost 6, with 13 bases in between. Germline V CDR1 and CDR2: MGHRA, YSYEKL. CDR3 in DNA: TGCGCCAGCAGCCAAGGGAGGGGTCCTGGTAATTCACCCCTCCACTTT. This sequence encodes CASSQGRGPGNSPLHF.

The gene calls are TRBV19 and TRBJ1-2; no clear D gene. The CDR3 has 15 residues. The germline gives CDR1 LNHDA, CDR2 SQIVND (reference sequence). V lost 4 bases and J 2 bases, leaving 14 bases between the germline ends. As DNA, the CDR3 is TGTGCCAGTAGTACCGGACTGCGGGGAAACTATGGCTACACCTTC. Translation gives CASSTGLRGNYGYTF.

The chain has TRBV5-1 and TRBJ2-3; 13 positions agree with TRBD2. Per the germline V gene, CDR1 is SGHRS and CDR2 is YFSETQ. J was trimmed by 4 bases and V by 4 bases; bases with no gene match: 9. CDR3 length: 17 amino acids. CDR3 residues: CASSRNRLAGGADTQYF. The CDR3 DNA reads as TGCGCCAGCAGCCGAAATCGACTAGCGGGGGGTGCAGATACGCAGTATTTT.

This clone came up a few times. The rearrangement joins TRBV16 to TRBJ2-7, with a possible D match to TRBD2 (5 bases). The CDR3 length is 12 residues. Germline V gene sequence: CDR1 KGHSY, CDR2 FQNENV. The V end lost 6 bases, the J end lost 7 bases, and 13 bases lay between the germline ends. This CDR3 is CASRGVLGEQYF. In DNA form, the CDR3 reads TGTGCCAGCAGGGGCGTACTAGGAGAGCAGTACTTC.

A single count supports this clone. The CDR3 DNA sequence: TGTGCCAGCAGCCCTGGACAGCAAACCGGCTACACCTTC. Translation gives CASSPGQQTGYTF. The chain employs TRBV6-2 or TRBV6-3 and TRBJ1-2, with a tentative D call TRBD1 (6 bases). This CDR3 region has 13 residues. Germline CDR1 reads MNHEY; CDR2 reads SVGEGT. V lost 6 bases, J lost 8 bases, and 16 bases lay in between.

The table lists this clone with a few counts. V and J are TRBV7-6 and TRBJ2-2; D not resolved. The ends were cut back, 5 bases at V and 5 bases at J, with 15 bases in the middle. Germline CDR1 and CDR2: SGHVS and FNYEAQ. This CDR3 contains 15 residues. In DNA form, the CDR3 reads TGTGCCAGCAGCCCCGTGGCAGGTGTAACCGGGGAGCTGTTTTTT. Protein sequence: CASSPVAGVTGELFF.

The chain combines TRBV5-1 with TRBJ1-2; weak D call: TRBD1 (5 bases). The CDR3 is 14 residues long. The germline V gene has CDR1 SGHRS and CDR2 YFSETQ. V lost 2 bases, J lost 8 bases, and 16 bases lay in between. In DNA form, the CDR3 reads TGCGCCAGCAGCTTCCAAGGGCACCAGGGCGGCTACACCTTC. Its translation is CASSFQGHQGGYTF.

The chain employs TRBV28 and TRBJ1-3, with TRBD1 matching 7 bases. V shed 7 bases and J 4 bases; nucleotides not matched to a gene: 7. This CDR3 comprises 14 residues. The germline V gene encodes CDR1 MDHEN and CDR2 SYDVKM. The CDR3 here is CASTMTGRGNTIYF. CDR3 DNA sequence: TGTGCCAGCACCATGACAGGGAGGGGAAACACCATATATTTT.

Sample share makes this clone medium-sized. The chain links TRBV6-5 to TRBJ1-3; D may be TRBD1 (5 bases). V was shortened by 2 bases and J by 2 bases, with 7 bases between the two germline ends. The CDR3 runs 14 residues. The germline V gene encodes CDR1 MNHEY and CDR2 SVGAGI. DNA of the CDR3: TGTGCCAGCAGTTACGCAGGGACTGGAAACACCATATATTTT. Its translation: CASSYAGTGNTIYF.

This clone was recorded a few times. This specimen includes other DNA sequences encoding the same CDR3. The rearrangement uses TRBV2 and TRBJ1-6; D gene ambiguous. The CDR3 loop spans 16 amino acids. From germline, CDR1 is SNHLY and CDR2 FYNNEI. Trimming removed 1 base from V and 0 bases from J, with 7 bases in between. The CDR3 region has the DNA TGTGCCAGCAGTGAAGAGCGGAGCTCCTATAATTCACCCCTCCACTTT. Encoded protein: CASSEERSSYNSPLHF. The whole variable domain, filled in from reference TRBV2 and TRBJ1-6, reads EPEVTQTPSHQVTQMGQEVILRCVPISNHLYFYWYRQILGQKVEFLVSFYNNEISEKSEIFDDQFSVERPDGSNFTLKIRSTKLEDSAMYFCASSEERSSYNSPLHFGNGTRLTVT.

V usage is TRBV5-1 and J usage is TRBJ2-2, with D hard to call. The CDR3 spans 17 residues. Per the germline V gene, CDR1 is SGHRS and CDR2 is YFSETQ. V was cut by 4 bases and J by 3 bases, with 19 bases left in between. CDR3 in amino acids: CASSASLQARDTGELFF. CDR3 coding DNA: TGCGCCAGCAGCGCGTCTCTGCAAGCGAGAGACACCGGGGAGCTGTTTTTT.

The J gene is TRBJ2-5, the V gene TRBV28, with a tentative D call TRBD1 (6 bases). Trimming took 5 bases from V and 0 from J, leaving 7 bases between them. Germline CDR1 MDHEN, CDR2 SYDVKM. CDR3 size: 13 residues. The CDR3 coding sequence is TGTGCCAGCAGTCGGACAGACCAAGAGACCCAGTACTTC. The encoded protein is CASSRTDQETQYF.

The chain has TRBV6-1 and TRBJ2-3; possibly TRBD1 for D (5 bases). V gave up 3 bases and J gave up 2 bases, with 9 bases separating them. The CDR3 totals 14 residues. The V gene's germline CDR1 is MNHNS and CDR2 SASEGT. Here the CDR3 DNA reads TGTGCCAGCAGTGATAGGGGCTTCACAGATACGCAGTATTTT. Translation: CASSDRGFTDTQYF.

The V call is TRBV3-1 (or the pseudogene TRBV3-2), the J call TRBJ2-4; D might be TRBD1 (6 bases). Germline CDR1 is LGHDT and CDR2 is YNNKEL (reference sequence). V was trimmed by 4 bases and J by 1 base, leaving 8 bases between them. The CDR3 runs to 14 residues. The CDR3 loop reads CASSPQGAKNIQYF. The CDR3 DNA reads TGTGCCAGCAGCCCCCAGGGGGCCAAAAACATTCAGTACTTC.

The rearrangement joins TRBV28 to TRBJ1-1, with 8 positions matching TRBD1. Germline CDR1 and CDR2: MDHEN and SYDVKM. The junction had 9 bases not matched to a gene; V was cut back by 6 bases and J by 0 bases. The CDR3 runs 16 residues. The CDR3 nucleotides are TGTGCCAGCAGCCCTTTCGGGACAGGATTGAACACTGAAGCTTTCTTT. Its translation: CASSPFGTGLNTEAFF.

This CDR3 is CASSRREGYDEQYF. The CDR3 nucleotides read TGTGCCAGCAGCAGGCGGGAAGGGTACGACGAGCAGTACTTC. This rearrangement joins TRBV9 to TRBJ2-7; possible D gene TRBD2, 6 bases. CDR3 size: 14 residues. Germline V gene sequence: CDR1 SGDLS, CDR2 YYNGEE. Trimming shortened V by 4 bases and J by 5 bases, and 16 bases separated the two germline ends.

The V gene is TRBV7-3, the J gene TRBJ2-1, with D hard to call. The V end was cut by 2 bases, the J end by 7 bases, with 6 bases between. The germline V gene has CDR1 SGHTA and CDR2 FQGTGA. The CDR3 sequence is 12 residues long. Here the CDR3 DNA reads TGTGCCAGCAGCTTAGACGGGAATGAGCAGTTCTTC. Translating gives CASSLDGNEQFF.

The chain couples TRBV9 to TRBJ1-6; TRBD1 matches 8 bases. The junction had 4 bases not matched to a gene; V was cut back by 2 bases and J by 9 bases. CDR1 is SGDLS, CDR2 YYNGEE, per germline. The length of the CDR3 is 14 residues. In DNA form, the CDR3 reads TGTGCCAGCAGCGTCAAGCAGGGGGCTTCACCCCTCCACTTT. It is translated as CASSVKQGASPLHF.

The chain carries TRBV3-1 (or the pseudogene TRBV3-2) and TRBJ1-2; D uncertain. The V end was cut by 0 bases, the J end by 6 bases, with 8 bases between. Germline CDR1 LGHDT, CDR2 YNNKEL (reference sequence). The CDR3 totals 13 residues. CDR3 coding DNA: TGTGCCAGCAGCCAAGATTTGAGGAATGGCTACACCTTC. This gives the protein CASSQDLRNGYTF.

V is TRBV28 and J is TRBJ2-7; no clear D. Germline values: CDR1 MDHEN, CDR2 SYDVKM. Trimming took off 7 bases at V and 2 bases at J, with 15 bases between the two ends. This CDR3 comprises 14 residues. In DNA, the CDR3 is TGTGCCAGCACCTGGGCCGACAATACCTACGAGCAGTACTTC. It encodes CASTWADNTYEQYF.